Following are 28 T cell receptor beta chains from one sample sequenced in a study of molecular identifiers for immune sequencing clone quantification. One entry per CDR3 protein results from TCRdb running MiXCR on the PCR reads. The repertoire has about 36,000 distinct CDR3 sequences, about a fifth of them found once; the top ten carry approximately 6.7%. Specimen: naive CD8+ T cells from blood, with Jurkat cell RNA spiked in. The sample's subset: FACS-sorted CD8+CD4-CCR7+CD45RA+ naive T cells. All receptors derive from a human donor in good health. Some libraries in this study had Jurkat cell RNA spiked in.

The rearrangement joins TRBV20-1 to TRBJ2-7; 7 bases are shared with TRBD2. CDR1 is DFQATT, CDR2 SNEGSKA, per germline (reference sequence). CDR3 length: 14 amino acids. J lost 6 bases, V lost 0 bases, and 8 bases had no gene match. CDR3 nucleotides: TGCAGTGCTAGAGATCGCAGCGGGACTCTCGAGCAGTACTTC. It codes for CSARDRSGTLEQYF.

The chain links TRBV7-6 to TRBJ2-2; D is undetermined. Trimming left V 0 bases short and J 6 bases short, with 14 bases between. The CDR3 contains 16 residues. CDR1 SGHVS and CDR2 FNYEAQ come from the germline V gene. Written as DNA, the CDR3 is TGTGCCAGCAGCTTAGCGTTAGGACCGGTCGCCGGGGAGCTGTTTTTT. As protein: CASSLALGPVAGELFF. Variable domain in full (rest from reference TRBV7-6 and TRBJ2-2): GAGVSQSPRYKVTKRGQDVALRCDPISGHVSLYWYRQALGQGPEFLTYFNYEAQQDKSGLPNDRFSAERPEGSISTLTIQRTEQRDSAMYRCASSLALGPVAGELFFGEGSRLTVL.

This clonotype has a count of ten or more. The rearrangement uses TRBV7-9 and TRBJ2-7; possibly TRBD1 for D (6 bases). Trimming took off 3 bases at V and 5 bases at J, with 14 bases between the two ends. The CDR3 runs to 14 residues. CDR1 SEHNR and CDR2 FQNEAQ come from the germline V gene (reference sequence). For the CDR3, the DNA is TGTGCCAGCAGCTTTTCCAGGGGCAGGGACGAGCAGTACTTC. Translating gives CASSFSRGRDEQYF.

At least ten counts were recorded for this clonotype. The chain carries TRBV28 and TRBJ2-3; D remains unclear. The V gene's germline CDR1 is MDHEN and CDR2 SYDVKM. The CDR3 sequence is 11 residues long. V was shortened by 5 bases and J by 2 bases, with 2 bases between the two germline ends. CDR3 residues: CASSHTDTQYF. DNA for the CDR3: TGTGCCAGCAGTCACACAGATACGCAGTATTTT.

This clonotype was seen repeatedly, ten times or more. V is TRBV6-2 or TRBV6-3 and J is TRBJ2-3, with TRBD2 matching over 9 bases. The germline V gene has CDR1 MNHEY and CDR2 SVGEGT. Trimming cost V 2 bases and J 3 bases; bases outside gene matches: 21. The CDR3 has 21 residues. CDR3 residues: CASSYPLEGGSASGVTDTQYF. CDR3 nucleotides: TGTGCCAGCAGTTACCCTCTGGAGGGGGGTTCCGCTAGCGGGGTAACAGATACGCAGTATTTT.

This clonotype occurred many times. The chain links TRBV5-1 to TRBJ2-7, with a tentative D call TRBD2 (5 bases). The CDR3 covers 12 residues. Germline V gene sequence: CDR1 SGHRS, CDR2 YFSETQ. V lost 6 bases, J lost 6 bases, and 13 bases lay in between. CDR3 amino acids: CASTDGVTEQYF. Written as DNA, the CDR3 is TGCGCCAGCACGGACGGGGTTACCGAGCAGTACTTC.

This clonotype was counted only a few times. The V call is TRBV11-3, the J call TRBJ2-7; D tentatively fits TRBD1 or TRBD2 (5 bases each). The V gene lost 9 bases and the J gene lost 7 bases, with 16 bases spanning the gap. Per the germline V gene, CDR1 is SGHNT and CDR2 is YENEEA. CDR3 length: 12 residues. For the CDR3, the DNA is TGTGCCAGTTCGGTCGGGGCGGGTGAGCAGTACTTC. This encodes CASSVGAGEQYF. Full variable domain (outside the CDR3, taken from reference TRBV11-3 and TRBJ2-7): EAGVVQSPRYKIIEKKQPVAFWCNPISGHNTLYWYLQNLGQGPELLIRYENEEAVDDSQLPKDRFSAERLKGVDSTLKIQPAELGDSAVYLCASSVGAGEQYFGPGTRLTVT.

This clonotype was seen more than once but under ten times. The rearrangement uses TRBV7-2 and TRBJ2-7, with D possibly matching TRBD2 (6 bases). The ends were cut back, 5 bases at V and 4 bases at J, with 18 bases in the middle. CDR1 SGHTA and CDR2 FQGNSA come from the germline V gene. The CDR3 spans 15 residues. In DNA, the CDR3 is TGTGCCAGCAGCCTCATTGGAGGGGTCAAATACGAGCAGTACTTC. Protein product: CASSLIGGVKYEQYF.

This clonotype was observed a handful of times. The CDR3 sequence: CSAPTSGRFTDTQYF. The CDR3 DNA is TGCAGTGCTCCGACTAGCGGGAGGTTCACAGATACGCAGTATTTT. The chain links TRBV20-1 to TRBJ2-3; TRBD2 matches 13 bases. V was clipped by 5 bases and J by 2 bases; unmatched bases: 4. Germline CDR1 is DFQATT and CDR2 is SNEGSKA (reference sequence). This CDR3 has 15 amino acids.

This clonotype showed up many times. The rearrangement uses TRBV28 and TRBJ2-7, with D possibly matching TRBD2 (6 bases). The germline V gene has CDR1 MDHEN and CDR2 SYDVKM. V lost 1 base and J 6 bases, leaving 16 bases between the germline ends. This CDR3 is built from 15 residues. This chain's CDR3 is CASSLFFGSGGEQYF. In DNA form, the CDR3 reads TGTGCCAGCAGTTTATTCTTTGGATCCGGGGGCGAGCAGTACTTC.

Ten or more counts support this clonotype. One end of the junction does not line up with germline, which may come from a read error. V and J are TRBV15 and TRBJ2-5; the match to TRBD1 covers 9 bases. The CDR3 has 15 amino acids. The germline gives CDR1 LNHNV, CDR2 YYDKDF (reference sequence). CDR3 in DNA: TGTGCCACCAGCAGAGGGGACAGGGACCAGGAGACCCAGTACTTC. Translated, it gives CATSRGDRDQETQYF.

This clonotype was detected many times. The V call is TRBV28, the J call TRBJ1-2, with D possibly being TRBD1 (5 bases). Trimming left V 3 bases short and J 0 bases short, with 20 bases between. This CDR3 spans 18 amino acids. CDR1 is MDHEN and CDR2 is SYDVKM in the germline V gene. The CDR3 nucleotides read TGTGCCAGCAGTTTTACGTGGGACTTGACCACTACTAACTATGGCTACACCTTC. This gives the protein CASSFTWDLTTTNYGYTF.

This clonotype was detected only once. A much larger clone sits a single nucleotide away, making a read error possible. The genes are TRBV10-3 and TRBJ2-1; 10 bases map to TRBD2. The CDR3 is 17 residues long. CDR1 ENHRY and CDR2 SYGVKD come from the germline V gene. CDR3 in amino acids: CAIKRAGGPGDYNEQSF. The CDR3 DNA is TGTGCCATCAAAAGAGCGGGAGGGCCAGGGGACTACAATGAGCAGTCCTTC.

In the case of this clonotype: A much larger clone differs by one base, so this may be a read error. J is TRBJ2-7 and V is TRBV5-1; D gene ambiguous. CDR3 length equals 13 residues. CDR1 SGHRS and CDR2 YFSETQ come from the germline V gene. In DNA form, the CDR3 reads TGCGCCAGCAACTTGGGATATTCCTACGAGCAGTACTTC. This gives the protein CASNLGYSYEQYF.

The chain couples TRBV7-9 to TRBJ2-2, with unresolved D. The CDR3 sequence is 14 residues long. Germline CDR1 and CDR2: SEHNR and FQNEAQ (reference sequence). Trimming took 5 bases from V and 5 from J, leaving 12 bases between them. The CDR3 DNA follows: TGTGCCAGCAGCCTGGCTCTCTTGACCGGGGAGCTGTTTTTT. It codes for CASSLALLTGELFF.

This clonotype was observed many times. J is TRBJ2-7 and V is TRBV29-1; D might be TRBD2 (5 bases). V was clipped by 4 bases and J by 2 bases, with 12 bases between them. Germline V CDR1 and CDR2: SQVTM, ANQGSEA. CDR3 size: 13 residues. The CDR3 is CSVGFPEAYEQYF. The CDR3 region has the DNA TGCAGCGTTGGGTTCCCGGAGGCCTACGAGCAGTACTTC.

This clonotype was seen repeatedly, ten times or more. V usage is TRBV20-1 and J usage is TRBJ2-7; no clear D. Trimming left V 8 bases short and J 3 bases short, with 14 bases between. Germline CDR1 is DFQATT and CDR2 is SNEGSKA (reference sequence). CDR3 size: 12 residues. CDR3 DNA sequence: TGCAGTAAGCAGGAACTCCGCTACGAGCAGTACTTC. Translated, it gives CSKQELRYEQYF.

Many counts were recorded for this clonotype. The V call is TRBV7-2, the J call TRBJ2-5; a possible D gene is TRBD2 (5 bases). The V gene's germline CDR1 is SGHTA and CDR2 FQGNSA. The CDR3 sequence is 14 residues long. Trimming stripped 1 base from V and 2 bases from J, with 8 bases between. The CDR3 DNA reads TGTGCCAGCAGCTTAGGAGGGATACAAGAGACCCAGTACTTC. Translating it yields CASSLGGIQETQYF. The full variable domain, completed using reference TRBV7-2 and TRBJ2-5, is GAGVSQSPSNKVTEKGKDVELRCDPISGHTALYWYRQSLGQGLEFLIYFQGNSAPDKSGLPSDRFSAERTGGSVSTLTIQRTQQEDSAVYLCASSLGGIQETQYFGPGTRLLVL.

This clonotype has a handful of counts. This chain connects TRBV5-1 to TRBJ1-6; D remains unclear. The CDR3 consists of 17 residues. Trimming took off 2 bases at V and 0 bases at J, with 12 bases between the two ends. CDR1 and CDR2 (germline): SGHRS, YFSETQ. The CDR3 coding sequence is TGCGCCAGCAGCTTCCAGGACGTCAGCTCCTATAATTCACCCCTCCACTTT. Its translation is CASSFQDVSSYNSPLHF.

The chain has TRBV20-1 and TRBJ1-2; 7 nucleotides match TRBD1. The trim removed 3 bases at V and 4 bases at J, leaving 11 bases unmatched. CDR3 length: 15 residues. Germline lookup yields CDR1 DFQATT and CDR2 SNEGSKA (reference sequence). CDR3 sequence reads: CSARYLRDSLYGYTF. The CDR3 DNA reads as TGCAGTGCTAGGTATCTGAGGGACAGCCTCTATGGCTACACCTTC.

The table lists this clonotype with many counts. The chain links TRBV7-2 to TRBJ2-1, with TRBD2 identical over 8 bases. Per germline, CDR1 SGHTA and CDR2 FQGNSA. There are 15 residues in the CDR3. V dropped 10 bases and J dropped 9; count of bases not matched to a gene: 17. CDR3 in DNA: TGTGCCACCCCTACCTTTGGGGCGGGAGGACTTGAGCAGTTCTTC. This codes for CATPTFGAGGLEQFF.

Only a few counts were recorded for this clonotype. The chain recombines TRBV7-9 with TRBJ2-5; D is uncertain. CDR1 and CDR2 from the germline V gene are SEHNR and FQNEAQ (reference sequence). The germline V and J ends were trimmed by 1 base and 4 bases, with 10 bases remaining between them. The CDR3 consists of 14 residues. The CDR3 protein is CASSLVFGLETQYF. The DNA of the CDR3 is TGTGCCAGCAGCTTAGTCTTCGGGTTAGAGACCCAGTACTTC. Based on the CDR3 plus reference TRBV7-9 and TRBJ2-5, the full variable domain is DTGVSQNPRHKITKRGQNVTFRCDPISEHNRLYWYRQTLGQGPEFLTYFQNEAQLEKSRLLSDRFSAERPKGSFSTLEIQRTEQGDSAMYLCASSLVFGLETQYFGPGTRLLVL.

There are many counts of this clonotype. The chain has TRBV10-3 and TRBJ2-7; 9 bases are a match to TRBD1. This CDR3 has 12 residues. Germline CDR1 ENHRY, CDR2 SYGVKD. Germline trimming cut 6 bases from V and 3 bases from J; bases unmatched to any gene: 0. The CDR3 loop reads CAIRGQGYEQYF. CDR3 nucleotide sequence: TGTGCCATCAGGGGACAGGGCTACGAGCAGTACTTC.

Note on this clonotype: This may be a read error: a much more frequent sequence differs by one nucleotide. V gene TRBV12-3 or TRBV12-4 combines with J gene TRBJ1-4; D is unresolved. This CDR3 is built from 13 residues. Trimming shortened V by 5 bases and J by 8 bases, and 12 bases separated the two germline ends. This CDR3 is CASSANRLEKLFF. CDR3 DNA sequence: TGTGCCAGCAGTGCCAACCGACTAGAAAAACTGTTTTTT.

This clonotype was seen repeatedly, ten times or more. This chain joins TRBV4-3 and TRBJ2-7; 8 bases fit TRBD2. The CDR3 covers 15 residues. Germline loops: CDR1 LGHNA, CDR2 YSLEER. J was trimmed by 2 bases and V by 0 bases; bases with no gene match: 3. The CDR3 spells CASSQDGAGAYEQYF. CDR3 DNA: TGCGCCAGCAGCCAAGACGGAGCGGGAGCCTACGAGCAGTACTTC.

This clonotype was observed many times. The chain recombines TRBV6-2 or TRBV6-3 with TRBJ1-5; 7 nucleotides agree with TRBD1. Losses at the gene ends were 8 bases for V and 5 bases for J; bases not matched to a gene: 6. This CDR3 region has 13 residues. Germline lookup yields CDR1 MNHEY and CDR2 SVGEGT. The CDR3 nucleotides are TGTGCCAGCCACGACAGGGAGGATCAGCCCCAGCATTTT. Encoded protein: CASHDREDQPQHF.

Sample share makes this clonotype medium-sized. This chain uses TRBV13 with TRBJ2-7, with no clear D. Germline V CDR1 and CDR2: PRHDT, FYEKMQ (reference sequence). The ends were cut back, 2 bases at V and 1 base at J, with 9 bases in the middle. The CDR3 loop spans 14 amino acids. CDR3 region: CASSLQVSSYEQYF. The CDR3 nucleotides read TGTGCCAGCAGCTTACAGGTCTCGTCCTACGAGCAGTACTTC.

This clonotype has just one count. The CDR3 loop is CARYRLVLGEQFF. The CDR3 bases are TGTGCCAGATACAGACTAGTTCTGGGGGAGCAGTTCTTC. V gene TRBV19 combines with J gene TRBJ2-1; weak D call: TRBD2 (6 bases). The V end was cut by 9 bases, the J end by 10 bases, with 19 bases between. In germline, CDR1 is LNHDA, CDR2 SQIVND (reference sequence). This CDR3 region has 13 residues.